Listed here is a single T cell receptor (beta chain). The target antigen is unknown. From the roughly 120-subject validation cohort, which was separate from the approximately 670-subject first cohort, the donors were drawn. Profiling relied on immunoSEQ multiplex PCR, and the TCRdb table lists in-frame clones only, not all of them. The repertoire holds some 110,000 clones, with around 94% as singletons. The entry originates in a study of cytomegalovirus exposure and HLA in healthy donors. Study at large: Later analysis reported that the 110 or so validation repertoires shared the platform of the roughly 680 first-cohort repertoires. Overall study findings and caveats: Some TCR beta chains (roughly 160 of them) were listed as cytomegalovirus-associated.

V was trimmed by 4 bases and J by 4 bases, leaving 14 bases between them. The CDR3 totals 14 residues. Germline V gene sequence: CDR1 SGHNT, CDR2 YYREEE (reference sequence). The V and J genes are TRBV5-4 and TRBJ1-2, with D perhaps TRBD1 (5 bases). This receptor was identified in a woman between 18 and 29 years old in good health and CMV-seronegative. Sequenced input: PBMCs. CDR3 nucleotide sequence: TGTGCCAGCAGCCCTGAGAGGGGAGGCTATGGCTACACCTTC. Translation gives CASSPERGGYGYTF.